This TCR beta chain was observed in a study of cytomegalovirus exposure and HLA in healthy donors. Study-level findings and limits: The study carried out a later analysis of TCR beta sequences. It associated about 15,000 of them with specific HLA alleles at a false discovery rate of 0.05.

The primer mix had 60 Vbeta and 13 Jbeta primers. Clones were sequenced by immunoSEQ multiplex PCR, and TCRdb holds only the in-frame ones, with some missing. Of more than 95,000 clones in the sample, about 74% were seen once. This clone was counted only a few times. Its target is unknown. Germline V gene sequence: CDR1 GTSNPN, CDR2 SVGIG (reference sequence). This CDR3 spans 17 amino acids. J lost 2 bases, V lost 2 bases, and 12 bases had no gene match. The sequence was collected from a woman in her forties or fifties in good health and CMV-seropositive. Specimen: PBMCs. The rearrangement links TRBV30 to TRBJ2-5, with 9 bases matching TRBD2. In DNA form, the CDR3 reads TGTGCCTGGAGTTTTCGGTATAGCGGGGGCCATCAAGAGACCCAGTACTTC. It codes for CAWSFRYSGGHQETQYF.